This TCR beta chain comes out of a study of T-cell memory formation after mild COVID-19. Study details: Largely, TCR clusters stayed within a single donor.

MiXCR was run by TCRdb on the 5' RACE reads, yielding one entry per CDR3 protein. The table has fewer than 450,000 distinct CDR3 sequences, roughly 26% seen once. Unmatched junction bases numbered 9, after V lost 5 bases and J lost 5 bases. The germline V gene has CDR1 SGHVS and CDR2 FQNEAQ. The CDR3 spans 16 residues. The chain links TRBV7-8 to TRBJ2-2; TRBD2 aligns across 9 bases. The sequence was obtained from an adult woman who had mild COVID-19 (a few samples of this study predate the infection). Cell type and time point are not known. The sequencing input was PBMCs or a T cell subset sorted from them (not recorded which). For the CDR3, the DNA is TGTGCCAGCAGCCCAGGCGGGGGGGCGAGAACCGGGGAGCTGTTTTTT. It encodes CASSPGGGARTGELFF.